Each of the 21 T cell receptor beta chains below was sequenced from the same sample in a study of blood T cells in healthy people across ages. Using a J-beta primer mix together with a sample-barcoded 5' primer, a second PCR was run for roughly 7 to 12 cycles. One entry per CDR3 protein results from TCRdb running MiXCR on the 5' RACE reads. The sample shows 450,000 to 700,000 distinct CDR3 sequences, approximately 30% of them seen only once. Sequenced input: blood. Source of these receptors: a woman in her seventies in good health.

The table lists this clonotype with many counts. The chain is built from TRBV6-5 and TRBJ2-1, with 11 nucleotides matching TRBD2. This CDR3 has 18 residues. Germline V gene lookup returns CDR1 MNHEY and CDR2 SVGAGI. The junction had 8 bases not matched to a gene; V was cut back by 3 bases and J by 1 base. The CDR3 nucleotides read TGTGCCAGCAGTTATACCTTACTAGCGGGGGTTTCCTACAATGAGCAGTTCTTC. Its protein is CASSYTLLAGVSYNEQFF.

The chain carries TRBV6-2 or TRBV6-3 and TRBJ2-1, with TRBD1 matching over 7 bases. Germline V gene data show CDR1 as MNHEY and CDR2 as SVGEGT. V trimming: 0 bases; J trimming: 6 bases; junction bases outside the gene matches: 8. The CDR3 has 16 residues. The CDR3 sequence: CASSYSTGQAGNEQFF. The CDR3 bases are TGTGCCAGCAGTTACTCGACAGGGCAGGCGGGCAATGAGCAGTTCTTC.

This clonotype was picked up a small number of times. The V and J genes are TRBV2 and TRBJ2-7; the D gene is possibly TRBD2 (5 bases). The CDR3 length is 11 residues. Germline CDR1 reads SNHLY; CDR2 reads FYNNEI. The V end was cut by 6 bases, the J end by 3 bases, with 6 bases between. CDR3 DNA sequence: TGTGCCAGCAGGGCGGGCTACGAGCAGTACTTC. Amino acid sequence: CASRAGYEQYF. Combining the CDR3 with reference TRBV2 and TRBJ2-7 gives the whole variable domain EPEVTQTPSHQVTQMGQEVILRCVPISNHLYFYWYRQILGQKVEFLVSFYNNEISEKSEIFDDQFSVERPDGSNFTLKIRSTKLEDSAMYFCASRAGYEQYFGPGTRLTVT.

V and J are TRBV5-6 and TRBJ2-3; unclear D gene. Trimming stripped 4 bases from V and 4 bases from J, with 13 bases between. This CDR3 is 14 amino acids long. The germline V gene has CDR1 SGHDT and CDR2 YYEEEE. The CDR3 region is CASSPAPGSDTQYF. DNA for the CDR3: TGTGCCAGCAGCCCCGCCCCGGGCTCAGATACGCAGTATTTT.

This clonotype has at least ten counts. This sequence joins TRBV9 and TRBJ1-5; the D is unclear. The V gene's germline CDR1 is SGDLS and CDR2 YYNGEE. Trimming stripped 1 base from V and 3 bases from J, with 5 bases between. CDR3 size: 13 residues. DNA of the CDR3: TGTGCCAGCAGCGTACCCCCCAATCAGCCCCAGCATTTT. This codes for CASSVPPNQPQHF.

With regard to this clonotype: Just one base apart from a much larger clone, this may be a read error. The V call is TRBV29-1, the J call TRBJ2-5; 9 bases are shared with TRBD1. Germline-derived CDR1 and CDR2 are SQVTM and ANQGSEA. The CDR3 contains 14 residues. The CDR3 reads CSVDPRTGEETRYF. CDR3 DNA: TGCAGCGTAGACCCACGGACAGGGGAAGAGACCCGGTACTTC.

The chain is built from TRBV7-8 and TRBJ1-2; TRBD1 might be the D (5 bases). The germline V gene encodes CDR1 SGHVS and CDR2 FQNEAQ. Trimming stripped 3 bases from V and 5 bases from J, with 13 bases between. This CDR3 is 14 amino acids long. CDR3 protein: CASSFYGGEYGYTF. The CDR3 DNA is TGTGCCAGCAGCTTTTATGGGGGGGAGTATGGCTACACCTTC.

DNA of the CDR3: TGTGCCACCAGTGATTTAACCGGGGGCCAAGAGACCCAGTACTTC. Protein product: CATSDLTGGQETQYF. The chain couples TRBV24-1 to TRBJ2-5; weak D call: TRBD2 (6 bases). The germline CDR1 and CDR2 sequences are KGHDR and SFDVKD. The CDR3 runs 15 residues. With 1 base removed from V and 1 base from J, the gap between germline ends came to 9 bases.

This chain links TRBV27 with TRBJ2-2; no clear D gene. The germline gives CDR1 MNHEY, CDR2 SMNVEV (reference sequence). CDR3 length: 15 amino acids. Trimming shortened V by 3 bases and J by 5 bases, and 13 bases separated the two germline ends. The CDR3 is CASSLESGRTGELFF. The CDR3 nucleotides are TGTGCCAGCAGTTTGGAGTCAGGACGGACCGGGGAGCTGTTTTTT.

This clonotype has just a few counts. An end of the junction differs from the germline gene, which may be a read error. CDR3 in amino acids: CASSQVVEIQYF. The CDR3 nucleotides read TGCGCCAGCAGCCAAGTTGTGGAGATCCAGTACTTC. The chain links TRBV3-1 to TRBJ2-5; D gene unclear. Germline CDR1 and CDR2: LGHDT and YNNKEL (reference sequence). CDR3 size: 12 residues.

This clonotype was seen a handful of times. CDR3 nucleotides: TGCGCCAGCAGCTCGACTCTGGGTCAGGACACTGAAGCTTTCTTT. It translates to CASSSTLGQDTEAFF. V gene TRBV5-1 combines with J gene TRBJ1-1; D is uncertain. CDR1 is SGHRS and CDR2 is YFSETQ in the germline V gene. Deletions cut 3 bases from V and 3 bases from J, with 15 bases between. This CDR3 has 15 residues.

The V gene is TRBV7-2, the J gene TRBJ1-3; D perhaps matches TRBD1 (5 bases). This CDR3 is 13 amino acids long. V was trimmed by 1 base and J by 4 bases, leaving 5 bases between them. Germline-derived CDR1 and CDR2 are SGHTA and FQGNSA. CDR3 in DNA: TGTGCCAGCAGCTTAGGACAGGGAAACACCATATATTTT. Translation: CASSLGQGNTIYF.

This clonotype has a count of ten or more. The chain is built from TRBV6-1 and TRBJ2-5; D is ambiguous. Germline V lookup: CDR1 MNHNS, CDR2 SASEGT. The CDR3 is 10 amino acids. V gave up 1 base and J gave up 6 bases, with 0 bases separating them. The CDR3 spells CASSEETQYF. CDR3 nucleotide sequence: TGTGCCAGCAGTGAAGAGACCCAGTACTTC.

There are many counts of this clonotype. The chain employs TRBV5-1 and TRBJ1-1; no firm D call. This CDR3 is built from 15 residues. Germline loops: CDR1 SGHRS, CDR2 YFSETQ. Deletions cut 1 base from V and 3 bases from J, with 13 bases between. The CDR3 DNA reads as TGCGCCAGCAGCTTGATGGTTAGAGTGGACACTGAAGCTTTCTTT. It translates to CASSLMVRVDTEAFF.

The chain combines TRBV11-3 with TRBJ2-7; D unclear. Germline loops: CDR1 SGHNT, CDR2 YENEEA. CDR3 length: 14 residues. V was pared by 0 bases and J by 1 base, with 7 bases between. CDR3 sequence (DNA): TGTGCCAGCAGCTTAGAGGACGGGTCCTACGAGCAGTACTTC. It translates to CASSLEDGSYEQYF.

There are a few counts of this clonotype. The chain links TRBV29-1 to TRBJ1-1; D not certain. V was trimmed by 6 bases and J by 5 bases, leaving 13 bases between them. This CDR3 is 12 amino acids long. Per germline, CDR1 SQVTM and CDR2 ANQGSEA. CDR3 protein: CSVLRAGTEAFF. CDR3 coding DNA: TGCAGCGTGCTACGGGCAGGAACTGAAGCTTTCTTT.

This clonotype was seen a handful of times. The genes are TRBV6-1 and TRBJ2-3; 10 nucleotides align to TRBD2. The CDR3 spans 17 residues. Germline-derived CDR1 and CDR2 are MNHNS and SASEGT. V shed 7 bases, J shed 0 bases, and the junction held 10 bases outside the gene matches. CDR3 region: CASTAPSLAGSTDTQYF. The CDR3 coding sequence is TGTGCCAGCACCGCCCCCTCACTAGCGGGGAGCACAGATACGCAGTATTTT.

The rearrangement joins TRBV6-5 to TRBJ1-2; 9 nucleotides line up with TRBD1. The germline gives CDR1 MNHEY, CDR2 SVGAGI. Trimming at V came to 6 bases and at J to 5 bases, leaving 13 bases not matched to a gene. The CDR3 runs to 16 residues. The CDR3 bases are TGTGCCAGCAGGGACCAGACGACAGGGGGTACTTATGGCTACACCTTC. Its translation is CASRDQTTGGTYGYTF.

The V and J genes are TRBV4-3 and TRBJ1-6; D is possibly TRBD1 (5 bases). The V end lost 1 base, the J end lost 5 bases, and 15 bases lay between the germline ends. Germline V gene sequence: CDR1 LGHNA, CDR2 YSLEER. The CDR3 spans 17 residues. CDR3 region: CASSQGYSGTDNSPLHF. For the CDR3, the DNA is TGCGCCAGCAGCCAAGGGTATTCGGGGACCGATAATTCACCCCTCCACTTT.

The chain recombines TRBV6-2 or TRBV6-3 with TRBJ2-5; D tentatively reads TRBD1 or TRBD2 (5 bases each). This CDR3 comprises 14 residues. Germline lookup yields CDR1 MNHEY and CDR2 SVGEGT. With 5 bases removed from V and 10 bases from J, the gap between germline ends came to 20 bases. CDR3 bases: TGTGCCAGCAGTGGATTGGGACCTCTGGGGAGCCAGTACTTC. This encodes CASSGLGPLGSQYF.

In regard to this clonotype: This clone may be a read error of a much larger clone one base away. The chain recombines TRBV5-1 with TRBJ2-2, with TRBD2 as a possible D gene (6 bases). Germline V gene lookup returns CDR1 SGHRS and CDR2 YFSETQ. This CDR3 is built from 15 residues. This CDR3 is CANSLGTANTGELFF. Written as DNA, the CDR3 is TGCGCCAACAGCTTGGGGACTGCGAACACCGGGGAGCTGTTTTTT.